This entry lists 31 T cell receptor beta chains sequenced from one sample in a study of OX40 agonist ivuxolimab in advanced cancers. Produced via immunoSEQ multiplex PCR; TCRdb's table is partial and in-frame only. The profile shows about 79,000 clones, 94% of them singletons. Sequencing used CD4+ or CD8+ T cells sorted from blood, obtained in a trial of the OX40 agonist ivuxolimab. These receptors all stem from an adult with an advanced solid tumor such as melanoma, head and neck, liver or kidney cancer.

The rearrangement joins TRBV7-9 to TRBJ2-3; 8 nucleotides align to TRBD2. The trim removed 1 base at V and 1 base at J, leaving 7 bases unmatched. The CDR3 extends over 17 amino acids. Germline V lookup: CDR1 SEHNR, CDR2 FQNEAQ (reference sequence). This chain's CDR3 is CASSLEELAGRTDTQYF. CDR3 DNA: TGTGCCAGCAGCTTAGAAGAGCTAGCGGGCCGCACAGATACGCAGTATTTT. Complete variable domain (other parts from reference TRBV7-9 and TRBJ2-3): DTGVSQNPRHKITKRGQNVTFRCDPISEHNRLYWYRQTLGQGPEFLTYFQNEAQLEKSRLLSDRFSAERPKGSFSTLEIQRTEQGDSAMYLCASSLEELAGRTDTQYFGPGTRLTVL.

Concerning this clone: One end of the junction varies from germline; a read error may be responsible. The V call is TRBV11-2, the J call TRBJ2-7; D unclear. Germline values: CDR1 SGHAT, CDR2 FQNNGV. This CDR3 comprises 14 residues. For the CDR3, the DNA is TGTGCCAGCAGCTTAGAGGGCGCCGGCTACGGGCAGTACTTC. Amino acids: CASSLEGAGYGQYF.

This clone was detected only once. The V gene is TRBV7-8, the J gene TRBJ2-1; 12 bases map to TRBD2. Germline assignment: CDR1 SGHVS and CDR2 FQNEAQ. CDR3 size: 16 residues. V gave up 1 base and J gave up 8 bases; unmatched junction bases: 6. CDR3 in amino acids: CASSLDPSGGVDEQFF. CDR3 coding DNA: TGTGCCAGCAGCTTAGACCCTAGCGGGGGGGTCGATGAGCAGTTCTTC.

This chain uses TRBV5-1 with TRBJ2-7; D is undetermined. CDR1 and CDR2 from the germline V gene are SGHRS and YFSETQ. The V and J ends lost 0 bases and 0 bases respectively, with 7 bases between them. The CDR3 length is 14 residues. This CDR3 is CASSLEVFSYEQYF. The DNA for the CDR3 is TGCGCCAGCAGCTTGGAAGTCTTCTCCTACGAGCAGTACTTC. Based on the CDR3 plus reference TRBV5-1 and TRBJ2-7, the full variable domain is KAGVTQTPRYLIKTRGQQVTLSCSPISGHRSVSWYQQTPGQGLQFLFEYFSETQRNKGNFPGRFSGRQFSNSRSEMNVSTLELGDSALYLCASSLEVFSYEQYFGPGTRLTVT.

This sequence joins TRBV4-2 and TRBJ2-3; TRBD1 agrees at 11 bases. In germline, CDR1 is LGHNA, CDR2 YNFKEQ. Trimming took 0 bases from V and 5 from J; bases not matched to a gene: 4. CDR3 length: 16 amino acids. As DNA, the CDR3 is TGTGCCAGCAGCCAAGATCTGGGACAGGGGGTAGATACGCAGTATTTT. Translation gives CASSQDLGQGVDTQYF.

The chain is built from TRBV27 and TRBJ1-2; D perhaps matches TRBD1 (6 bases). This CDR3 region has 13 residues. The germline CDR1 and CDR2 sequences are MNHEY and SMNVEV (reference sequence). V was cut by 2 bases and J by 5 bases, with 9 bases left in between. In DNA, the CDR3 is TGTGCCAGCAGTTTAACAGGGATTTATGGCTACACCTTC. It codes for CASSLTGIYGYTF.

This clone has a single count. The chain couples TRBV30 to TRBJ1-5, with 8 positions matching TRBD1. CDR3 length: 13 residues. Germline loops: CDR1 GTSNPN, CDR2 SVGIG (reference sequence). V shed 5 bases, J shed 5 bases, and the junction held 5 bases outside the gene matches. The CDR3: CAWSDRVYQPQHF. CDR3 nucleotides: TGTGCCTGGTCGGACAGGGTTTATCAGCCCCAGCATTTT.

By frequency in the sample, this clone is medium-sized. The CDR3, as DNA: TGTGCCAGCAGCGGAACGACTACTAGCGGATACAATGAGCAGTTCTTC. Translation: CASSGTTTSGYNEQFF. V gene TRBV7-9 combines with J gene TRBJ2-1; 8 bases align to TRBD2. CDR3 length: 16 residues. Germline CDR1 reads SEHNR; CDR2 reads FQNEAQ (reference sequence). V shed 5 bases and J 4 bases; nucleotides not matched to a gene: 10.

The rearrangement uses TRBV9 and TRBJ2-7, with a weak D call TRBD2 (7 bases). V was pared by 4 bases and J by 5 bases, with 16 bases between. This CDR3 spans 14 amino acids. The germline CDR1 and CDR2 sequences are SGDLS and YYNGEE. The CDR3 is CASSLWGGDHEQYF. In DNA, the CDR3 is TGTGCCAGCAGCCTCTGGGGGGGCGATCACGAGCAGTACTTC.

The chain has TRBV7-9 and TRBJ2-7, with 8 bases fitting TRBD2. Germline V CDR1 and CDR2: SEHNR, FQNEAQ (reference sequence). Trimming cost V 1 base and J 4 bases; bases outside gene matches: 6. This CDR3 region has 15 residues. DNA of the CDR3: TGTGCCAGCAGCTTAGACCTAGCGGGTATATACGAGCAGTACTTC. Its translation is CASSLDLAGIYEQYF.

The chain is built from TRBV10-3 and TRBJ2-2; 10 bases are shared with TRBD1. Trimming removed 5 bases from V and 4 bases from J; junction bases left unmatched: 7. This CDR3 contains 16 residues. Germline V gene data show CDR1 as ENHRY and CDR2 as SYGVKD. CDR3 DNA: TGTGCCATCAGTTCAGGGACAGGGGAAGTCACCGGGGAGCTGTTTTTT. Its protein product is CAISSGTGEVTGELFF.

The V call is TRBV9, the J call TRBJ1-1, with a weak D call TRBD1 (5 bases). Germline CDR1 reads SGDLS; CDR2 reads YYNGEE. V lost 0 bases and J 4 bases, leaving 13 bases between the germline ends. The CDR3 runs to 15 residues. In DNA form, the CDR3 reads TGTGCCAGCAGCGTAGTAGGGGTGGGGGTCACTGAAGCTTTCTTT. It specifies CASSVVGVGVTEAFF. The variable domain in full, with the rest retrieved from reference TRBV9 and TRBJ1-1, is DSGVTQTPKHLITATGQRVTLRCSPRSGDLSVYWYQQSLDQGLQFLIQYYNGEERAKGNILERFSAQQFPDLHSELNLSSLELGDSALYFCASSVVGVGVTEAFFGQGTRLTVV.

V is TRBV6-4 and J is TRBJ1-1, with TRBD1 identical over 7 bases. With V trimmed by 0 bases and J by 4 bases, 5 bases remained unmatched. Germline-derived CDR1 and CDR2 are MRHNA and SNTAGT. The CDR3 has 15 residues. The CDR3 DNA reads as TGTGCCAGCAGTGACTCGCCAGGGGGGAGCACTGAAGCTTTCTTT. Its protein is CASSDSPGGSTEAFF.

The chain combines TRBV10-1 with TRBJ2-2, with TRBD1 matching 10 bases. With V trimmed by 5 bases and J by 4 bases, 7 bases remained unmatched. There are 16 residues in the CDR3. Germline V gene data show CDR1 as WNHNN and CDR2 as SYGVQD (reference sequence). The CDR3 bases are TGCGCCAGCAGTTGGGGACAGGGGACGGGCACCGGGGAGCTGTTTTTT. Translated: CASSWGQGTGTGELFF.

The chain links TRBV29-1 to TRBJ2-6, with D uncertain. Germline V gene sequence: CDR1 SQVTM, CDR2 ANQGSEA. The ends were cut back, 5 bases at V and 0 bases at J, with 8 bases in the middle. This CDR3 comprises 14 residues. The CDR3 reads CSVLYPSGANVLTF. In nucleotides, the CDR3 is TGCAGCGTTCTGTACCCCTCTGGGGCCAACGTCCTGACTTTC.

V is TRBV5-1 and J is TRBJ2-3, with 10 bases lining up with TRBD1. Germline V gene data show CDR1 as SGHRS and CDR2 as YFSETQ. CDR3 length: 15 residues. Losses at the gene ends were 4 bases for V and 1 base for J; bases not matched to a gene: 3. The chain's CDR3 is CASSVGTGGTDTQYF. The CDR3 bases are TGCGCCAGCAGCGTCGGGACAGGGGGCACAGATACGCAGTATTTT.

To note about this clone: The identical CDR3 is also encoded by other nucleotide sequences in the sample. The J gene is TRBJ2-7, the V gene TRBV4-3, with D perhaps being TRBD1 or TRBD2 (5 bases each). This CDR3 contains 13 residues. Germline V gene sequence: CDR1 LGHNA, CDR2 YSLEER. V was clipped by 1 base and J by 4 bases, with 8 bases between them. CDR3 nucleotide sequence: TGCGCCAGCAGCCAAGGGGGGTCTTACGAGCAGTACTTC. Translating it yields CASSQGGSYEQYF.

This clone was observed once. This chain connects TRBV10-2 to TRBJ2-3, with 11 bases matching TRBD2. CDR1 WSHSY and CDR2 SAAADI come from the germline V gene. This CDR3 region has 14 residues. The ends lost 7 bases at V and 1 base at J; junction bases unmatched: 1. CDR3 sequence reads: CASKGLAGTDTQYF. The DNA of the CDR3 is TGCGCCAGCAAGGGACTAGCGGGCACAGATACGCAGTATTTT.

The CDR3 spells CAGGGQVYEQYF. CDR3 sequence (DNA): TGTGCCGGGGGAGGACAGGTCTACGAGCAGTACTTC. This chain joins TRBV7-9 and TRBJ2-7; weak D call: TRBD1 (7 bases). CDR1 SEHNR and CDR2 FQNEAQ come from the germline V gene (reference sequence). The CDR3 is 12 amino acids. V was shortened by 11 bases and J by 3 bases, with 14 bases between the two germline ends.

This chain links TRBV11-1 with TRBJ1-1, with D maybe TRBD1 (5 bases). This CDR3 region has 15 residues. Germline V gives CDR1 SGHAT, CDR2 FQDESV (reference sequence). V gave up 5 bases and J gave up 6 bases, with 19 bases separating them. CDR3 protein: CASSPYQGLISEAFF. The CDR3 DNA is TGTGCCAGCAGCCCCTATCAGGGACTTATTTCTGAAGCTTTCTTT.

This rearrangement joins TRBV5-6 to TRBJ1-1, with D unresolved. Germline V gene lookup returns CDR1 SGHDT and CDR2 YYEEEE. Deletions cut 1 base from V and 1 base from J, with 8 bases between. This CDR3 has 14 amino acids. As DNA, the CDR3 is TGTGCCAGCAGCTTGAAACGATCGAACACTGAAGCTTTCTTT. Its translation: CASSLKRSNTEAFF.

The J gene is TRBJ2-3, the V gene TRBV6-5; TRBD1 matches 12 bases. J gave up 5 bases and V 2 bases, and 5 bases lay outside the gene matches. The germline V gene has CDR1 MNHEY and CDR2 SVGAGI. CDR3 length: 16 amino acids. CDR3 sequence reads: CASSYGTGGFGDTQYF. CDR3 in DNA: TGTGCCAGCAGTTACGGGACAGGGGGCTTTGGAGATACGCAGTATTTT.

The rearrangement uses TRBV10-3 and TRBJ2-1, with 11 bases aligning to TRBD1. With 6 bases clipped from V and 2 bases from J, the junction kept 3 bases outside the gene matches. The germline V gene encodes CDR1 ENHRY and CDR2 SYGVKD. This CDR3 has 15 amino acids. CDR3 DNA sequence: TGTGCCATCAGGGGGACAGGGGGGACCTACAATGAGCAGTTCTTC. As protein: CAIRGTGGTYNEQFF.

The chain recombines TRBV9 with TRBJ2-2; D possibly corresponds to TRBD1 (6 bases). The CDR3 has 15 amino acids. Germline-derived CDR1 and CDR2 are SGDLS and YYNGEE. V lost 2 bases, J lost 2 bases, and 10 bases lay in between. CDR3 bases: TGTGCCAGCAGCGTCGCAGGGACAAACACCGGGGAGCTGTTTTTT. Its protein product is CASSVAGTNTGELFF.

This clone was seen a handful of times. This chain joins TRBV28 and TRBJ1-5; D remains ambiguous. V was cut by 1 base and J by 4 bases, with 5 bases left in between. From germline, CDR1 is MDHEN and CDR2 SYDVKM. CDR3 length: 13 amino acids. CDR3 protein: CASSLSWNQPQHF. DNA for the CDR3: TGTGCCAGCAGTTTATCCTGGAATCAGCCCCAGCATTTT.

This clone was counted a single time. DNA of the CDR3: TGTGCCAGCAGTCTAACCAGGGGCGAGCAGTACTTC. Its protein product is CASSLTRGEQYF. The V gene is TRBV27, the J gene TRBJ2-7, with D possibly matching TRBD1 (6 bases). Per germline, CDR1 MNHEY and CDR2 SMNVEV (reference sequence). Trimming shortened V by 5 bases and J by 6 bases, and 11 bases separated the two germline ends. There are 12 residues in the CDR3.

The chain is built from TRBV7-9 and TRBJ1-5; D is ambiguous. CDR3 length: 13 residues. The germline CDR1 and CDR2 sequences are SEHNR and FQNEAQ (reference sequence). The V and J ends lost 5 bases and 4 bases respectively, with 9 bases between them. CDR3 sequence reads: CASSTVGNQPQHF. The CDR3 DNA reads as TGTGCCAGCAGCACCGTAGGGAATCAGCCCCAGCATTTT.

The CDR3 nucleotides read TGTGCCAGTATCCAACTCGCGGGAGAGGCCAATGAGCAGTTCTTC. Translated: CASIQLAGEANEQFF. The chain links TRBV19 to TRBJ2-1, with 7 nucleotides matching TRBD2. The CDR3 runs 15 residues. Germline CDR1 LNHDA, CDR2 SQIVND (reference sequence). V dropped 7 bases and J dropped 6; count of bases not matched to a gene: 12.

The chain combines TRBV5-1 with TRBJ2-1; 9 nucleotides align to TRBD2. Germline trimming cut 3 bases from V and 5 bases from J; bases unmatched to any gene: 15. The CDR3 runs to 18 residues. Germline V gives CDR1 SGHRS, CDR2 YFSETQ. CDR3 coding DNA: TGCGCCAGCAGCTCGAATACTTTTGGCGGGGGGGCCAACAATGAGCAGTTCTTC. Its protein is CASSSNTFGGGANNEQFF.

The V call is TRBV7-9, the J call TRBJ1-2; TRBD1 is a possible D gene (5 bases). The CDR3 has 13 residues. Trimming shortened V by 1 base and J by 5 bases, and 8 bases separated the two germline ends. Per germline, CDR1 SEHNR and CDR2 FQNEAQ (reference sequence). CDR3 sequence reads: CASSLGGEYGYTF. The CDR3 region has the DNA TGTGCCAGCAGCTTAGGGGGGGAATATGGCTACACCTTC.

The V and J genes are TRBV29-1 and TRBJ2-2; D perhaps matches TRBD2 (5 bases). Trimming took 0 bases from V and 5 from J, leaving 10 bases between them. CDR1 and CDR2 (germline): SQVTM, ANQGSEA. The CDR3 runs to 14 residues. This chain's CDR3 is CSVEDPGETGELFF. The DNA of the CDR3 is TGCAGCGTTGAAGATCCCGGGGAGACCGGGGAGCTGTTTTTT.